This paragraph covers one T cell receptor beta chain sequence. This CDR3 comprises 17 residues. Germline CDR1 is ENHRY and CDR2 is SYGVKD. V shed 1 base and J 4 bases; nucleotides not matched to a gene: 8. The sample comes from a study of shared clonotypes between healthy human individuals. Study as a whole: Every donor yielded three CD4 naive, three CD4 memory, two CD8 naive and one CD8 memory plate.

Sorted-subset replicate PCRs used 150 to 200 ng of genomic DNA. This amount corresponded to some 32,000 T cell genomes. Profiled with immunoSEQ multiplex PCR; TCRdb holds only in-frame clones, not every one. The sample contains a few million clones, roughly 90% of which appear only once. The study enrolled healthy HIV-negative adults without recent acute infections or vaccinations as donors. The receptor was isolated from a man between 18 and 35 years old in good health. Some clones in this sample may be carry-over from other donors' samples. Source material: naive CD4+ T cells from PBMCs. The sample's subset: CD45RA+ positively selected. The rearrangement joins TRBV10-3 to TRBJ2-1, with TRBD2 matching 9 bases. The CDR3 DNA reads TGTGCCATCAGTGAGTGGAAGCGGGAGGCCCAATACAATGAGCAGTTCTTC. Its protein product is CAISEWKREAQYNEQFF.